One and the same sample provided the 18 T cell receptor beta chains below, sequenced in a study of blood T cells in healthy people across ages. With a J-beta primer mix and a sample-barcoded 5' primer, a second PCR ran about 7 to 12 cycles. TCRdb independently ran MiXCR on the 5' RACE reads; one entry per CDR3 protein. The sample records approximately 670,000 distinct CDR3 sequences, over 40% being singletons. The sample taken for sequencing was blood. All receptors derive from a man at least 80 years old in good health.

The chain employs TRBV2 and TRBJ2-3; 8 bases line up with TRBD2. The CDR3 totals 15 residues. Germline V gives CDR1 SNHLY, CDR2 FYNNEI. After removal of 4 bases from V and 5 bases from J, the junction contained 8 bases not matched to a gene. CDR3 nucleotide sequence: TGTGCCAGCAGTGCGTCTAGCGGGCTGGGAGATACGCAGTATTTT. It yields the protein CASSASSGLGDTQYF.

The V gene is TRBV11-3, the J gene TRBJ2-7, with 13 bases lining up with TRBD2. There are 15 residues in the CDR3. V was clipped by 0 bases and J by 7 bases; unmatched bases: 3. CDR1 is SGHNT and CDR2 is YENEEA in the germline V gene. CDR3 in DNA: TGTGCCAGCAGCTTAGAGGGACTAGCGGGAAATGAGCAGTACTTC. Residues: CASSLEGLAGNEQYF.

Concerning this clonotype: Germline and junction disagree at one end, which may indicate a read error. The rearrangement links TRBV5-1 to TRBJ2-5; the match to TRBD1 covers 8 bases. The DNA end favors TRBJ2-7, so the J call may be wrong. The CDR3 is 15 amino acids. From germline, CDR1 is SGHRS and CDR2 YFSETQ. CDR3 in amino acids: CVSSTGGVYGYEQYF. The CDR3 nucleotides read TGCGTCAGCAGTACAGGGGGAGTGTACGGCTACGAGCAGTACTTC.

This clonotype has only a few counts. The V and J genes are TRBV15 and TRBJ2-5; D is ambiguous. The closer fit of TRBJ2-7 to the DNA end suggests the J call may be wrong. Germline V gene data show CDR1 as LNHNV and CDR2 as YYDKDF (reference sequence). This CDR3 has 13 residues. As DNA, the CDR3 is TGTGCCACCAGCAAACGTCAGGCCTACGAGCAGTACTTC. Translated: CATSKRQAYEQYF.

The J gene is TRBJ1-4, the V gene TRBV28; a weak D match, TRBD1 (5 bases). Germline-derived CDR1 and CDR2 are MDHEN and SYDVKM. V shed 6 bases and J shed 4 bases, with 15 bases lying between them. The CDR3 sequence is 15 residues long. The CDR3 nucleotides read TGTGCCAGCAGCTACGGGGGGACGGGTAATGAAAAACTGTTTTTT. This codes for CASSYGGTGNEKLFF.

The CDR3, as DNA: TGCGCCAGCAGTCACGGGACAGGGGGGAATTCACCCCTCCACTTT. Its translation is CASSHGTGGNSPLHF. The V gene is TRBV4-3, the J gene TRBJ1-6; TRBD1 matches at 11 bases. CDR1 and CDR2 (germline): LGHNA, YSLEER. V was clipped by 6 bases and J by 7 bases; unmatched bases: 5. CDR3 length equals 15 residues.

This clonotype was counted between two and nine times. The chain employs TRBV7-2 and TRBJ2-1, with a tentative D call TRBD1 (5 bases). With 3 bases removed from V and 6 bases from J, the gap between germline ends came to 15 bases. The CDR3 totals 15 residues. Germline V gives CDR1 SGHTA, CDR2 FQGNSA. The CDR3 nucleotides are TGTGCCAGCAGCTTTGGGTCCCCAGGGTTCAATGAGCAGTTCTTC. Protein: CASSFGSPGFNEQFF.

The CDR3 spells CASSLALHGNTIYF. The CDR3 region has the DNA TGTGCCAGCAGCTTAGCCTTACATGGAAACACCATATATTTT. The chain employs TRBV7-2 and TRBJ1-3; unclear D gene. The CDR3 contains 14 residues. Looked up from germline, CDR1 is SGHTA and CDR2 is FQGNSA. V was cut by 0 bases and J by 3 bases, with 6 bases left in between.

This clonotype appeared a few times. The J gene is TRBJ2-1, the V gene TRBV7-3; 8 nucleotides match TRBD2. Looked up from germline, CDR1 is SGHTA and CDR2 is FQGTGA. The J segment lost 7 bases and the V segment lost 0 bases, leaving 8 bases of the junction unmatched. The CDR3 is made up of 16 amino acids. The CDR3 region has the DNA TGTGCCAGCAGCTTAACTAAGCGGGGGTTTATGAATGAGCAGTTCTTC. This encodes CASSLTKRGFMNEQFF.

V and J are TRBV4-2 and TRBJ2-7; D is undetermined. Trimming removed 0 bases from V and 0 bases from J, with 9 bases in between. The CDR3 runs to 15 residues. Germline V gives CDR1 LGHNA, CDR2 YNFKEQ. The CDR3 loop is CASSQEHRGSYEQYF. As DNA, the CDR3 is TGTGCCAGCAGCCAAGAACACCGAGGCTCCTACGAGCAGTACTTC.

The chain uses TRBV5-6 and TRBJ1-2, with TRBD1 matching 8 bases. J gave up 3 bases and V 1 base, and 5 bases lay outside the gene matches. The CDR3 loop spans 15 amino acids. The germline V gene has CDR1 SGHDT and CDR2 YYEEEE. The CDR3 here is CASSLRQGRYYGYTF. The CDR3 region has the DNA TGTGCCAGCAGCTTGAGACAGGGGCGATACTATGGCTACACCTTC.

This CDR3 is CASNQRSPGDGYTF. The CDR3 DNA reads as TGTGCCAGCAACCAACGGTCCCCAGGGGATGGCTACACCTTC. The chain links TRBV12-3 or TRBV12-4 to TRBJ1-2, with D possibly TRBD1 on 6 matching bases. The CDR3 consists of 14 residues. V was shortened by 7 bases and J by 6 bases, with 18 bases between the two germline ends.

To note about this clonotype: One end of the junction fails to match germline, which may point to a read error. The chain links TRBV7-7 to TRBJ2-2; a possible D gene is TRBD2 (6 bases). The CDR3 consists of 13 residues. From germline, CDR1 is SSHAT and CDR2 FNYEAQ (reference sequence). CDR3 residues: CASSSSVTGELFF. For the CDR3, the DNA is TGTGCTAGCAGTTCTAGCGTCACCGGGGAGCTGTTTTTT.

The rearrangement links TRBV9 to TRBJ1-5; the D gene is possibly TRBD1 (6 bases). This CDR3 is built from 14 residues. Trimming removed 3 bases from V and 3 bases from J, with 10 bases in between. Germline-derived CDR1 and CDR2 are SGDLS and YYNGEE. DNA of the CDR3: TGTGCCAGCAGCGGGGACACCCACAATCAGCCCCAGCATTTT. Its translation: CASSGDTHNQPQHF.

The gene calls are TRBV6-2 or TRBV6-3 and TRBJ2-3, with D possibly being TRBD2 (6 bases). Trimming shortened V by 4 bases and J by 4 bases, and 15 bases separated the two germline ends. This CDR3 has 15 residues. Germline V lookup: CDR1 MNHEY, CDR2 SVGEGT. The CDR3 spells CASSFGGGPSDTQYF. The DNA for the CDR3 is TGTGCCAGCAGTTTCGGGGGTGGGCCATCAGATACGCAGTATTTT.

Turning to this clonotype: This may be a read error: a much more frequent sequence differs by one nucleotide. V is TRBV29-1 and J is TRBJ2-7, with 11 bases matching TRBD1. V trimming: 7 bases; J trimming: 0 bases; junction bases outside the gene matches: 17. The CDR3 extends over 18 amino acids. Per the germline V gene, CDR1 is SQVTM and CDR2 is ANQGSEA. As DNA, the CDR3 is TGCAGCGCCTATCAACCGCGGACAGGGGGCGATGACTCCTACGAGCAGTACTTC. It codes for CSAYQPRTGGDDSYEQYF.

A few counts support this clonotype. The CDR3 nucleotides read TGTGCCAGCAGTGCACCTTTGACTAGCGGGAGGGCCTATGAGCAGTTCTTC. Translating it yields CASSAPLTSGRAYEQFF. V usage is TRBV6-2 or TRBV6-3 and J usage is TRBJ2-1, with 14 bases identical to TRBD2. J lost 8 bases, V lost 5 bases, and 11 bases had no gene match. Germline CDR1 MNHEY, CDR2 SVGEGT. The CDR3 loop spans 17 amino acids.

V is TRBV20-1 and J is TRBJ2-1, with D maybe TRBD2 (5 bases). V was trimmed by 6 bases and J by 5 bases, leaving 17 bases between them. Germline CDR1 reads DFQATT; CDR2 reads SNEGSKA (reference sequence). The CDR3 has 14 residues. The CDR3 loop is CSASLGNGNNEQFF. DNA for the CDR3: TGCAGTGCAAGCCTCGGGAATGGCAACAATGAGCAGTTCTTC.